The 21 T cell receptor beta chains in this list originate from one sample, sequenced in a study of graft-versus-host responses after intestinal transplantation. No antigens are known for them. Method: immunoSEQ multiplex PCR; TCRdb's copy keeps in-frame clones and lacks some. This sample has approximately 93,000 clones; 80% to 95% occur once, and the top ten carry approximately 0.069%. The material was unstimulated CD8+ T cells sorted from spleen or lymph node cells, obtained before transplant. All receptors derive from a human donor who was the organ donor for an intestinal transplant.

The V call is TRBV2, the J call TRBJ1-2, with no clear D. The CDR3 loop spans 13 amino acids. The V gene's germline CDR1 is SNHLY and CDR2 FYNNEI. The V gene lost 3 bases and the J gene lost 8 bases, with 13 bases spanning the gap. The CDR3 DNA sequence: TGTGCCAGCAGTGACCAAGGAGGATACGGCTACACCTTC. Residues: CASSDQGGYGYTF.

The chain links TRBV5-1 to TRBJ1-2; a weak D match, TRBD1 (6 bases). Germline assignment: CDR1 SGHRS and CDR2 YFSETQ. This CDR3 is 16 amino acids long. The germline V and J ends were trimmed by 4 bases and 2 bases, with 18 bases remaining between them. The CDR3 DNA follows: TGCGCCAGCAGCATTATAACAGGGTTGTTGAACTATGGCTACACCTTC. This translates into CASSIITGLLNYGYTF.

V and J are TRBV9 and TRBJ2-5, with D unclear. CDR3 length: 14 amino acids. V was cut by 2 bases and J by 5 bases, with 13 bases left in between. Germline V lookup: CDR1 SGDLS, CDR2 YYNGEE. The DNA of the CDR3 is TGTGCCAGCAGCGTCGGAGTCGCTAGTGAGACCCAGTACTTC. Residues: CASSVGVASETQYF.

This chain joins TRBV7-9 and TRBJ1-1; 9 bases align to TRBD1. Germline V lookup: CDR1 SEHNR, CDR2 FQNEAQ (reference sequence). CDR3 length: 18 residues. V was clipped by 0 bases and J by 0 bases; unmatched bases: 8. CDR3 sequence (DNA): TGTGCCAGCAGCTTAGCCGGGACAGGGTTTTTAGTGAACACTGAAGCTTTCTTT. The encoded protein is CASSLAGTGFLVNTEAFF.

This clone is a singleton in its sample. The genes are TRBV6-5 and TRBJ2-3; possible D gene TRBD2, 5 bases. This CDR3 region has 13 residues. V was cut by 10 bases and J by 3 bases, with 14 bases left in between. CDR1 and CDR2 (germline): MNHEY, SVGAGI. CDR3 nucleotides: TGTGCCACCACCGGGCGAGGGACAGATACGCAGTATTTT. Its protein is CATTGRGTDTQYF.

CDR3 region: CASKRTNYEQYF. As DNA, the CDR3 is TGTGCCAGCAAGCGGACTAACTACGAGCAGTACTTC. This chain links TRBV6-6 with TRBJ2-7, with D perhaps TRBD2 (6 bases). CDR3 length equals 12 residues. V was clipped by 7 bases and J by 3 bases, with 10 bases between them. Germline CDR1 reads MNHNY; CDR2 reads SVGAGI (reference sequence).

This sequence joins TRBV28 and TRBJ2-1; TRBD2 agrees at 9 bases. V lost 6 bases to trimming and J lost 2 bases; unmatched junction nucleotides: 8. CDR3 length: 16 amino acids. Germline CDR1 MDHEN, CDR2 SYDVKM. The CDR3 protein is CASSSSGSPTYNEQFF. DNA of the CDR3: TGTGCCAGCAGCAGTAGCGGGAGCCCGACCTACAATGAGCAGTTCTTC.

V is TRBV5-6 and J is TRBJ2-7, with a possible D match to TRBD2 (6 bases). The CDR3 consists of 17 residues. The germline CDR1 and CDR2 sequences are SGHDT and YYEEEE. The ends were cut back, 4 bases at V and 3 bases at J, with 23 bases in the middle. The CDR3 here is CASSAVRGWGRLYEQYF. DNA of the CDR3: TGTGCCAGCAGCGCCGTGCGGGGATGGGGACGCCTCTACGAGCAGTACTTC. The full variable domain, rest sourced from reference TRBV5-6 and TRBJ2-7, is DAGVTQSPTHLIKTRGQQVTLRCSPKSGHDTVSWYQQALGQGPQFIFQYYEEEERQRGNFPDRFSGHQFPNYSSELNVNALLLGDSALYLCASSAVRGWGRLYEQYFGPGTRLTVT.

About this clone: Germline and junction disagree at one end, which may indicate a read error. The chain recombines TRBV28 with TRBJ2-5, with 13 bases that match TRBD2. This CDR3 comprises 12 residues. Germline assignment: CDR1 MDHEN and CDR2 SYDVKM. In DNA form, the CDR3 reads TGCGGGACTAGCGGGGTCAAAAAGACCCAGTACTTC. This encodes CGTSGVKKTQYF.

The chain uses TRBV4-1 and TRBJ1-6, with a tentative D call TRBD1 (6 bases). The CDR3 length is 17 residues. CDR1 and CDR2 from the germline V gene are MGHRA and YSYEKL. The V gene lost 4 bases and the J gene lost 7 bases, with 20 bases spanning the gap. CDR3: CASSPRGQIGANSPLHF. The CDR3 coding sequence is TGCGCCAGCAGCCCTCGTGGACAGATTGGTGCCAATTCACCCCTCCACTTT.

This sequence joins TRBV19 and TRBJ1-2, with a weak D call TRBD1 (6 bases). The V and J ends lost 4 bases and 4 bases respectively, with 13 bases between them. Germline assignment: CDR1 LNHDA and CDR2 SQIVND (reference sequence). The CDR3 length is 14 residues. The CDR3 sequence: CASSTAGVIYGYTF. CDR3 sequence (DNA): TGTGCCAGTAGTACTGCAGGGGTCATCTATGGCTACACCTTC. The whole variable domain, remainder taken from reference TRBV19 and TRBJ1-2, is DGGITQSPKYLFRKEGQNVTLSCEQNLNHDAMYWYRQDPGQGLRLIYYSQIVNDFQKGDIAEGYSVSREKKESFPLTVTSAQKNPTAFYLCASSTAGVIYGYTFGSGTRLTVV.

V is TRBV29-1 and J is TRBJ1-2, with 11 bases identical to TRBD1. The length of the CDR3 is 16 residues. Looked up from germline, CDR1 is SQVTM and CDR2 is ANQGSEA. J was trimmed by 2 bases and V by 7 bases; bases with no gene match: 12. CDR3 in amino acids: CSGGPGQGVKNYGYTF. DNA of the CDR3: TGCAGCGGGGGACCGGGACAGGGGGTGAAGAACTATGGCTACACCTTC.

The rearrangement links TRBV10-2 to TRBJ1-5; D ambiguous. The CDR3 contains 14 residues. The germline CDR1 and CDR2 sequences are WSHSY and SAAADI. Trimming took 7 bases from V and 0 from J, leaving 10 bases between them. CDR3 nucleotides: TGCGCCAGCACCGCTTCAGGTAGCAATCAGCCCCAGCATTTT. The encoded protein is CASTASGSNQPQHF.

The chain has TRBV6-6 and TRBJ2-7, with D maybe TRBD2 (5 bases). Trimming took off 7 bases at V and 3 bases at J, with 7 bases between the two ends. There are 11 residues in the CDR3. Per germline, CDR1 MNHNY and CDR2 SVGAGI (reference sequence). CDR3 DNA sequence: TGTGCCAGCAATGAGGGCTACGAGCAGTACTTC. Translation gives CASNEGYEQYF.

The chain combines TRBV27 with TRBJ2-7; D possibly corresponds to TRBD1 (5 bases). Germline V gene data show CDR1 as MNHEY and CDR2 as SMNVEV (reference sequence). The length of the CDR3 is 15 residues. The V gene lost 6 bases and the J gene lost 0 bases, with 15 bases spanning the gap. CDR3 coding DNA: TGTGCCAGCAGCCTTGGGGCAGGGCCCTCCTACGAGCAGTACTTC. This encodes CASSLGAGPSYEQYF.

The chain combines TRBV4-2 with TRBJ1-1, with 8 nucleotides matching TRBD1. The germline CDR1 and CDR2 sequences are LGHNA and YNFKEQ. V lost 4 bases, J lost 1 base, and 5 bases stayed unmatched. This CDR3 has 15 amino acids. The CDR3 nucleotides read TGTGCCAGCAGCCCGGAGGACAGGGCGAACACTGAAGCTTTCTTT. Translating it yields CASSPEDRANTEAFF.

The table lists this clone with a count of one. This chain connects TRBV6-1 to TRBJ1-5; tentatively, D is TRBD1 (6 bases). This CDR3 spans 15 amino acids. V was cut by 0 bases and J by 7 bases, with 13 bases left in between. Germline V CDR1 and CDR2: MNHNS, SASEGT. The CDR3 DNA follows: TGTGCCAGCAGTGAAGCGCTTCAGGGGTGGCAGCCCCAGCATTTT. Protein sequence: CASSEALQGWQPQHF.

The rearrangement links TRBV9 to TRBJ2-3; 9 bases map to TRBD1. Germline-derived CDR1 and CDR2 are SGDLS and YYNGEE. This CDR3 comprises 16 residues. After removal of 3 bases from V and 2 bases from J, the junction contained 7 bases not matched to a gene. The CDR3 is CASSGKRDRVTDTQYF. CDR3 nucleotide sequence: TGTGCCAGCAGCGGAAAAAGGGACAGGGTCACAGATACGCAGTATTTT.

CDR3 region: CASSPDSPRQPQHF. The DNA for the CDR3 is TGCGCCAGCAGCCCGGACAGCCCTCGGCAGCCCCAGCATTTT. J is TRBJ1-5 and V is TRBV5-1; possibly TRBD1 for D (6 bases). Trimming stripped 4 bases from V and 7 bases from J, with 15 bases between. Germline-derived CDR1 and CDR2 are SGHRS and YFSETQ. The CDR3 contains 14 residues.

The V gene is TRBV27, the J gene TRBJ2-7, with 10 bases aligning to TRBD1. The germline V gene has CDR1 MNHEY and CDR2 SMNVEV (reference sequence). The CDR3 has 16 amino acids. V lost 3 bases and J lost 3; bases outside the gene matches: 8. The CDR3 protein is CASSFSIRDRGYEQYF. CDR3 DNA sequence: TGTGCCAGCAGTTTCTCAATCCGGGACAGGGGCTACGAGCAGTACTTC.

The chain combines TRBV10-1 with TRBJ2-3, with 10 positions matching TRBD2. V lost 0 bases and J lost 2; bases outside the gene matches: 11. The germline CDR1 and CDR2 sequences are WNHNN and SYGVQD (reference sequence). The CDR3 contains 19 residues. CDR3 residues: CASSESRLAGAPVTDTQYF. DNA of the CDR3: TGCGCCAGCAGTGAGTCTCGGCTAGCGGGAGCCCCGGTCACAGATACGCAGTATTTT.